The 4 T cell receptor beta chains in this list originate from one sample, sequenced in a study of OX40 agonist ivuxolimab in advanced cancers. Sequenced by immunoSEQ multiplex PCR; TCRdb stores in-frame clones only, minus some. The table lists 35,000 to 50,000 clones, roughly 87% of them singletons, with around 20% in the top ten. The sample here was CD4+ or CD8+ T cells sorted from blood, taken in a trial of the OX40 agonist ivuxolimab. The receptors stem from an adult with an advanced solid tumor such as melanoma, head and neck, liver or kidney cancer.

The V gene is TRBV5-6, the J gene TRBJ2-7; D gene ambiguous. The CDR3 spans 12 residues. The V end was cut by 3 bases, the J end by 5 bases, with 9 bases between. CDR1 and CDR2 from the germline V gene are SGHDT and YYEEEE. CDR3 loop: CASSSQSNEQYF. The DNA of the CDR3 is TGTGCCAGCAGCTCCCAGAGCAACGAGCAGTACTTC.

The chain joins TRBV6-6 to TRBJ1-2; D is undetermined. The CDR3 runs 13 residues. Trimming took off 0 bases at V and 4 bases at J, with 6 bases between the two ends. From germline, CDR1 is MNHNY and CDR2 SVGAGI (reference sequence). CDR3 amino acids: CASSYSPGYGYTF. The CDR3 DNA reads as TGTGCCAGCAGTTACTCGCCAGGCTATGGCTACACCTTC.

This clone has a handful of counts. The J gene is TRBJ1-1, the V gene TRBV30, with D perhaps matching TRBD1 (5 bases). The length of the CDR3 is 13 residues. The V end was cut by 5 bases, the J end by 5 bases, with 15 bases between. Germline CDR1 reads GTSNPN; CDR2 reads SVGIG (reference sequence). CDR3 nucleotides: TGTGCCTGGGGCTTCTCAGGGTGGACTGAAGCTTTCTTT. As protein: CAWGFSGWTEAFF.

The J gene is TRBJ1-1, the V gene TRBV4-1; a possible D gene is TRBD1 (5 bases). The germline CDR1 and CDR2 sequences are MGHRA and YSYEKL. This CDR3 is built from 16 residues. Trimming removed 2 bases from V and 2 bases from J, with 15 bases in between. As DNA, the CDR3 is TGCGCCAGCAGCCAAACCTCGGGACTGTTAAACACTGAAGCTTTCTTT. Protein product: CASSQTSGLLNTEAFF.